One sample yielded the 9 T cell receptor beta chains listed below, sequenced in a study of shared clonotypes between healthy human individuals. Using immunoSEQ multiplex PCR, the repertoire was profiled, and TCRdb retains in-frame clones only, with some absent. The sample consists of 2 million to 2.5 million clones, just over 90% of them appearing once. The sequencing sample was made of naive CD4+ T cells from PBMCs. As to subset: CD45RA+ positively selected. These receptors all come from a man younger than 35 in good health. Some clones in this sample may be carry-over from other donors' samples.

This rearrangement joins TRBV6-6 to TRBJ2-7; unclear D gene. Germline V gene lookup returns CDR1 MNHNY and CDR2 SVGAGI (reference sequence). The CDR3 loop spans 13 amino acids. Trimming removed 2 bases from V and 10 bases from J, with 15 bases in between. CDR3 region: CASSYQTGLGQYF. The CDR3 nucleotides are TGTGCCAGCAGTTACCAAACCGGCTTGGGTCAGTACTTC.

The chain joins TRBV28 to TRBJ1-5; D gene uncertain. There are 11 residues in the CDR3. V lost 6 bases and J lost 7, with 7 bases in between. The germline V gene has CDR1 MDHEN and CDR2 SYDVKM. The CDR3 protein is CASRSRQPQHF. Written as DNA, the CDR3 is TGTGCCAGCAGATCACGACAGCCCCAGCATTTT.

On this clone: In the same sample, other DNA sequences code for this CDR3. The chain links TRBV28 to TRBJ1-5, with D uncertain. The CDR3 is 12 residues long. CDR1 MDHEN and CDR2 SYDVKM come from the germline V gene. V lost 6 bases and J 7 bases, leaving 10 bases between the germline ends. The CDR3 loop is CASSLGGQPQHF. The CDR3 DNA is TGTGCCAGCAGCCTGGGTGGGCAGCCCCAGCATTTT.

This rearrangement joins TRBV5-1 to TRBJ2-1, with D unresolved. Looked up from germline, CDR1 is SGHRS and CDR2 is YFSETQ. The CDR3 spans 14 residues. V shed 0 bases and J shed 6 bases, with 10 bases lying between them. The CDR3 protein is CASSLARNTNEQFF. The DNA of the CDR3 is TGCGCCAGCAGCTTGGCCAGAAACACCAATGAGCAGTTCTTC.

J is TRBJ2-1 and V is TRBV7-9, with D unclear. V dropped 5 bases and J dropped 7 bases, with 6 bases sitting between them. The germline V gene has CDR1 SEHNR and CDR2 FQNEAQ (reference sequence). CDR3 length equals 11 residues. Here the CDR3 reads CASSGLNEQFF. CDR3 DNA: TGTGCCAGCAGCGGTTTGAATGAGCAGTTCTTC. The full variable domain, its missing parts supplied by reference TRBV7-9 and TRBJ2-1, is DTGVSQNPRHKITKRGQNVTFRCDPISEHNRLYWYRQTLGQGPEFLTYFQNEAQLEKSRLLSDRFSAERPKGSFSTLEIQRTEQGDSAMYLCASSGLNEQFFGPGTRLTVL.

This clone was observed a single time. V gene TRBV5-1 combines with J gene TRBJ1-2; the D is unclear. The CDR3 is made up of 12 amino acids. Trimming took off 4 bases at V and 8 bases at J, with 12 bases between the two ends. Germline-derived CDR1 and CDR2 are SGHRS and YFSETQ. Here the CDR3 reads CASSGEKGGYTF. In nucleotides, the CDR3 is TGCGCCAGCAGCGGAGAAAAGGGAGGCTACACCTTC.

The chain is built from TRBV6-5 and TRBJ2-3, with D possibly matching TRBD2 (5 bases). Germline V gene lookup returns CDR1 MNHEY and CDR2 SVGAGI. The CDR3 has 14 amino acids. The V and J ends lost 6 bases and 3 bases respectively, with 13 bases between them. In nucleotides, the CDR3 is TGTGCCAGCAGGAGGGCGCAGATTACAGATACGCAGTATTTT. This codes for CASRRAQITDTQYF.

The V and J genes are TRBV20-1 and TRBJ2-7; a weak D match, TRBD2 (5 bases). V lost 4 bases, J lost 4 bases, and 8 bases lay in between. The germline gives CDR1 DFQATT, CDR2 SNEGSKA (reference sequence). The length of the CDR3 is 11 residues. CDR3 DNA sequence: TGCAGTGCTACAAGCGGTTACGAGCAGTACTTC. Translating it yields CSATSGYEQYF.

Concerning this clone: The sample has other DNA sequences that encode this CDR3 too. This chain uses TRBV5-8 with TRBJ2-7; 7 bases line up with TRBD1. Germline-derived CDR1 and CDR2 are SGHTS and YDEGEE. The junction had 6 bases not matched to a gene; V was cut back by 4 bases and J by 2 bases. The CDR3 is 14 residues long. CDR3 in amino acids: CASSLLDRTYEQYF. The DNA of the CDR3 is TGTGCCAGCAGCCTATTGGACAGGACCTACGAGCAGTACTTC.